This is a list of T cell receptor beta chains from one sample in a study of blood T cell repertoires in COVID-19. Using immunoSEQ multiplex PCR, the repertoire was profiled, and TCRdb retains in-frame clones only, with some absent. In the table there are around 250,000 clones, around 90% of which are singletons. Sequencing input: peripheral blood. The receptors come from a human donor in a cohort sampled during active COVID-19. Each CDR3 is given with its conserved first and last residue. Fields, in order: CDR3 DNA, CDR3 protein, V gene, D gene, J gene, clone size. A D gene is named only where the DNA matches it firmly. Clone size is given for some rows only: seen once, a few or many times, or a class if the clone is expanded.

TGTGCCAGCAGCTTAGACATTCAGGGCAATCAGCCCCAGCGTTTT | CASSLDIQGNQPQRF | TRBV11-2 | - | TRBJ1-5 | once
TGTGCCTGGAGCACAACTAGCCCCCAAGGCGAGCAGTACTTC | CAWSTTSPQGEQYF | TRBV30 | - | TRBJ2-7 | -
TGTGCCAGCAGTTACCCACAGGGAGAAGCTTTCTTT | CASSYPQGEAFF | TRBV6-5 | - | TRBJ1-1 | -
TGCGCCAGCAGCTTGTCGGGGAACTCCTACGAGCAGTACTTC | CASSLSGNSYEQYF | TRBV5-1 | - | TRBJ2-7 | -
TGTGCCAGCAGTGACCTAGACAGGTTCTATGGCTACACCTTC | CASSDLDRFYGYTF | TRBV6-1 | - | TRBJ1-2 | -
TGCACCGCGGGCGGTCAGGAGACCCAGTACTTC | CTAGGQETQYF | TRBV20-1 | - | TRBJ2-5 | -
TGTGCCAGCAGTTACGGGGGGTATCAGCCCCAGCATTTT | CASSYGGYQPQHF | TRBV6-5 | - | TRBJ1-5 | -
TGTGCCAGCAGCTTGAGGTCTTACAGGGGGGAGACCCAGTACTTC | CASSLRSYRGETQYF | TRBV5-4 | TRBD1 | TRBJ2-5 | -
TGTGCCAGCAGCCCCCACAAAGCAGATACGCAGTATTTT | CASSPHKADTQYF | TRBV7-3 | - | TRBJ2-3 | -
TGTGCCACCAGTGCCCTCAGCGGGCTCATGAACACTGAAGCTTTCTTT | CATSALSGLMNTEAFF | TRBV24-1 | - | TRBJ1-1 | -
TGTGCCAGCAGTCCCCCCGGGACTAGCGGGACCCAGTATTTT | CASSPPGTSGTQYF | TRBV27 | TRBD2 | TRBJ2-3 | -
TGTGCCAGCAGCTTACCCTTCAATCCTAGGACAGAAGATGAGCAGTTCTTC | CASSLPFNPRTEDEQFF | TRBV7-2 | - | TRBJ2-1 | -
TGTGCCAGCAGTTTATTCGGGACAGGGGGGGACTATGGCTACACCTTC | CASSLFGTGGDYGYTF | TRBV28 | TRBD1 | TRBJ1-2 | few
TGTGCCAGCAGTCCCTGGACAGGGGTTCAGCCCCAGCATTTT | CASSPWTGVQPQHF | TRBV27 | TRBD1 | TRBJ1-5 | -
TGTGCCAGTTACAAGACAGGTCATAATGAAAAACTGTTTTTT | CASYKTGHNEKLFF | TRBV19 | - | TRBJ1-4 | -
TGTGCCAGCAGCTCTACTAGCGGGGGCTACAATGAGCAGTTCTTC | CASSSTSGGYNEQFF | TRBV7-9 | TRBD2 | TRBJ2-1 | few
TGTGCCAGCAGCTCCTACAATCAGCCCCAGCATTTT | CASSSYNQPQHF | TRBV7-2 | - | TRBJ1-5 | -
TGTGCCAGCAGTCCACGGGACTCCAAATCCAGGTCGAATGAGCAGTTCTTC | CASSPRDSKSRSNEQFF | TRBV6-6 | - | TRBJ2-1 | -
TGTGCCACCTCTGCGGGCGTAAACACTGAAGCTTTCTTT | CATSAGVNTEAFF | TRBV19 | - | TRBJ1-1 | -
TGTGCCAGCAGTCCTAACCTCTACGAGCAGTACTTC | CASSPNLYEQYF | TRBV28 | - | TRBJ2-7 | -
TGCGCCAGCAGCTTCCGACAGGACGGCTATGGCTACACCTTC | CASSFRQDGYGYTF | TRBV5-1 | - | TRBJ1-2 | -
TGTGCCAGCAGTGCGACACTAGCTTACGAGCAGTACTTC | CASSATLAYEQYF | TRBV28 | - | TRBJ2-7 | -
TGTGCCAGCAGCTCTAGCGACGCTGAGCAGTTCTTC | CASSSSDAEQFF | TRBV7-2 | - | TRBJ2-1 | -
TGTGCCAGCAGTTTTGACAGGGGCGGGTATGGCTACACCTTC | CASSFDRGGYGYTF | TRBV28 | TRBD1 | TRBJ1-2 | -
TGTGCCAGTAGTATGGCAGACAGGGCCTATGGCTACACCTTC | CASSMADRAYGYTF | TRBV19 | TRBD1 | TRBJ1-2 | -
TGTGCCAGCAGTCACTTAGCGGGGAGCACAGATACGCAGTATTTT | CASSHLAGSTDTQYF | TRBV28 | TRBD2 | TRBJ2-3 | once
TGTGCCAGCAGCTCCCTAAGGACAGGGAAGAGCTATGGCTACACCTTC | CASSSLRTGKSYGYTF | TRBV11-2 | TRBD1 | TRBJ1-2 | -
TGCGCCAGCACCCCAAGGAGGGGGCTAACAGATACGCAGTATTTT | CASTPRRGLTDTQYF | TRBV5-1 | - | TRBJ2-3 | -
TGCAGCGGACTAGCGGGAGAAGAGACCCAGTACTTC | CSGLAGEETQYF | TRBV29-1 | TRBD2 | TRBJ2-5 | few
TGTGCCAGCAGCCTGGAGACTAGCGGAAACTACAATGAGCAGTTCTTC | CASSLETSGNYNEQFF | TRBV7-8 | TRBD2 | TRBJ2-1 | -
TGTGCCAGCACACCTAGCGGGGGCTACACAGATACGCAGTATTTT | CASTPSGGYTDTQYF | TRBV6-5 | TRBD2 | TRBJ2-3 | -
TGCGCCAGCAGCCAAGATGTGGGACAGGGGATTACAGATACGCAGTATTTT | CASSQDVGQGITDTQYF | TRBV4-3 | TRBD1 | TRBJ2-3 | -
TGTGCCAGCAGTTCAGGCGGGATGGCTAATGAAAAACTGTTTTTT | CASSSGGMANEKLFF | TRBV28 | - | TRBJ1-4 | -
TGTGCCAGCCGGAGGGACAGGGGAGCTGGCTACACCTTC | CASRRDRGAGYTF | TRBV2 | TRBD1 | TRBJ1-2 | -
TGTGCCAGCAGTTTATCGAGGAAGGGGGCGAGTGGGGCCAACGTCCTGACTTTC | CASSLSRKGASGANVLTF | TRBV27 | TRBD1 | TRBJ2-6 | -
TGTGCCAGCAGCTTAAGGGACTACTCCTACGAGCAGTACTTC | CASSLRDYSYEQYF | TRBV7-2 | TRBD2 | TRBJ2-7 | -
TGTGCCAGCAGCCCCCCCGGGGGGGGTAGGGGAAACATTCAGTACTTC | CASSPPGGGRGNIQYF | TRBV7-3 | TRBD2 | TRBJ2-4 | -
TGTGCCAGCAGCTCGATTGGGCCGGGGACTTTCTTT | CASSSIGPGTFF | TRBV11-2 | - | TRBJ1-1 | -
TGTGCCAGCAGCAACCCGGTGGACACTGAAGCTTTCTTT | CASSNPVDTEAFF | TRBV9 | - | TRBJ1-1 | few
TGTGCCAGCATTGGGCGGGAGGGCTTGTACGAGCAGTACTTC | CASIGREGLYEQYF | TRBV28 | TRBD2 | TRBJ2-7 | -
TGTGCCAGCAGCCAAGCTACAGGGGTTACTGAAGCTTTCTTT | CASSQATGVTEAFF | TRBV3-1/TRBV3-2 | TRBD1 | TRBJ1-1 | -
TGTGCCAGCAGTCGACAGGGTTCTGGCTACACCTTC | CASSRQGSGYTF | TRBV6-5 | TRBD1 | TRBJ1-2 | -
TGTGCCAGCAGCGATTCCGGGGGGCCGAACACTGAAGCTTTCTTT | CASSDSGGPNTEAFF | TRBV7-2 | - | TRBJ1-1 | -
TGTGCCAGCAGCCTGGGACAGAGCTCCTACGAGCAGTACTTC | CASSLGQSSYEQYF | TRBV11-3 | TRBD1 | TRBJ2-7 | -
TGTGCCACCAGTGACGGCACTGAAGCTTTCTTT | CATSDGTEAFF | TRBV24-1 | - | TRBJ1-1 | -
TGTGCCAGCAGCACCAGCGGACAGGGTGGAGGAAACACCATATATTTT | CASSTSGQGGGNTIYF | TRBV7-2 | TRBD1 | TRBJ1-3 | -
TGTGCCAGCAGAATCGACAGGGAATATACTGAAGCTTTCTTT | CASRIDREYTEAFF | TRBV27 | TRBD1 | TRBJ1-1 | -
TGTGCCTGGAGCCCGGACAGGGAGAGCGAGCAGTACTTC | CAWSPDRESEQYF | TRBV30 | TRBD1 | TRBJ2-7 | once
TGTGCCAGCAGCAAAGGACAGGGGGAGGAAAAACTGTTTTTT | CASSKGQGEEKLFF | TRBV7-9 | TRBD1 | TRBJ1-4 | few
TGTGCCAGCTCACCGGGCGGGACGGCTTTCTTT | CASSPGGTAFF | TRBV18 | - | TRBJ1-1 | -
TGTGCCAGCTCCGTATCGTCCTACGAGCAGTACTTC | CASSVSSYEQYF | TRBV7-9 | - | TRBJ2-7 | once
TGTGCCAGCGGCACCCACAGGGCCTTCTATGGCTACACCTTC | CASGTHRAFYGYTF | TRBV6-5 | - | TRBJ1-2 | -
TGTGCCAGCAGAGGGGCCCGGGGGATTGAAGCTTTCTTT | CASRGARGIEAFF | TRBV2 | - | TRBJ1-1 | -
TGTGCCAGCAGTGAAAGTGCTAGCGGGGACCTAGCCAAAAACATTCAGTACTTC | CASSESASGDLAKNIQYF | TRBV6-1 | TRBD2 | TRBJ2-4 | -